This TCR beta chain was recovered during a study of blood T cell dynamics during melanoma immunotherapy. Study as a whole: Standard first-line treatment here was pembrolizumab or nivolumab plus ipilimumab in metastatic melanoma. Study-wide results and limits: Clones driving repertoire changes may be melanoma-specific or general immune activation. PBMC repertoires of eventual disease-control patients split at W3 into clonality or diversity gains.

V lost 2 bases and J 1 base, leaving 9 bases between the germline ends. This CDR3 is built from 15 residues. Germline values: CDR1 MNHNS, CDR2 SASEGT. Only in-frame clones appear in the TCRdb table, and some are missing; sequencing was by immunoSEQ multiplex PCR. The repertoire includes under 11,000 clones, roughly 85% of them detected once, and approximately 20% sits in the top ten. As concerns this clone: Its antigen is as yet unknown.

Time point: pre-treatment baseline. Patients with prior systemic cancer treatment, concomitant immunosuppressants, or other active malignancies were excluded. This sequence originates from a human donor with melanoma. Sequenced here: blood, sampled from a patient treated with checkpoint blockade. V is TRBV6-1 and J is TRBJ1-3, with D unresolved. The CDR3 here is CASSEYPGSGNTIYF. The CDR3 DNA follows: TGTGCCAGCAGTGAATACCCGGGGTCTGGAAACACCATATATTTT.